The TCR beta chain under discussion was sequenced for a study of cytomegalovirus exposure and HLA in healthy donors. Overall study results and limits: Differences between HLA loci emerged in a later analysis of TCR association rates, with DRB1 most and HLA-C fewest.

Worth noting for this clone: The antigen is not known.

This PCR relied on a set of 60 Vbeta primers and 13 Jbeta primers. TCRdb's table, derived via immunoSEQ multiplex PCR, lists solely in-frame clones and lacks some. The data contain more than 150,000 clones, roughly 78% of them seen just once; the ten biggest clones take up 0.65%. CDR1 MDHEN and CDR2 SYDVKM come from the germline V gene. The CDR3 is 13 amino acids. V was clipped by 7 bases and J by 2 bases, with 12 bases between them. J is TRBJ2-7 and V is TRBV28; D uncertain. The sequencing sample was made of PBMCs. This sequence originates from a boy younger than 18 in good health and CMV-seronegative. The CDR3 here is CASKDVEPYEQYF. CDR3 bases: TGTGCCAGCAAAGATGTTGAGCCCTACGAGCAGTACTTC. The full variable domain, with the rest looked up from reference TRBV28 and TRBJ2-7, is DVKVTQSSRYLVKRTGEKVFLECVQDMDHENMFWYRQDPGLGLRLIYFSYDVKMKEKGDIPEGYSVSREKKERFSLILESASTNQTSMYLCASKDVEPYEQYFGPGTRLTVT.